This T cell receptor beta chain came from a study of beta chain features in type 1 diabetes (dated by TCRdb to between 2018 and 2020). Context from the whole study: No differences in mean age, gender distribution, total cell number or subset yield were found between patients and healthy donors. A total of about 100 million sorted cells were examined across all samples, and RNA yield correlated strongly with the number of cells per subset. The study compared TCRB repertoires of sorted circulating CD4+ T cell subsets between recently diagnosed type 1 diabetes patients and matched healthy donors. Regulatory and stem cell-like memory subsets were obtained from only 8 patients and about eight healthy donors, while naive and central memory subsets were obtained from all 30 or so donors. General study outcomes and caveats: PCR may preferentially amplify shorter templates, but because patient and control samples were amplified and corrected together, any resulting skew would affect both groups equally. Type 1 diabetes patients showed a moderate but significant shortening of TCRB CDR3 length in all four CD4+ subsets. Patients with type 1 diabetes made fewer insertions and deleted more nucleotides at VDJ recombination sites, implying thymic rearrangement abnormalities. Because cDNA was sequenced instead of genomic DNA, highly expressing activated cells could be over-represented, though the groups showed no difference in activation or CD3 levels. Naive, central memory and regulatory TCRB repertoires appeared to be more alike among patients than among healthy donors. Only small numbers of individuals were included in the HLA sub-analyses, which left unresolved whether HLA type had any influence on TCRB rearrangement.

All of the isolated RNA was reverse transcribed with the High Capacity cDNA Reverse Transcription Kit, so expressed TCRB transcripts were sequenced. Deep immunoSEQ sequencing was applied to naive, central memory and regulatory T cell samples, giving an average of roughly 3.5 million total reads per sample. After sorted cells were lysed in RLT buffer, RNA was extracted with DNase-treated RNeasy Micro or Mini kits, with the choice depending on cell number. Each cell subset was processed separately to prevent cross-contamination, with patient and healthy donor samples processed together. The immunoSEQ multiplex PCR was used to amplify TCRB sequences from cDNA, yielding 87-bp fragments that span the CDR3 region. Amplicons were sequenced on the Illumina HiSeq platform. The paper's processing steps were these. PCR bias was computationally corrected using synthetic template baselines, reads within Hamming distance 2 were collapsed, and singletons that could not be merged were discarded. Reads were aligned against IMGT so that V, D and J genes, CDR3 length and insertions or deletions at six rearrangement sites could be assigned. Within each subset, clonotype counts were normalized to the number of sorted cells before true diversity and Gini coefficients were calculated with the tcR R package. The overlap coefficient, calculated on TCRB nucleotide sequences, was used to quantify repertoire sharing. TCRdb's version of the immuneACCESS table is confined to in-frame rearrangements and falls short of the full clone set. An unresolved V gene accounts for under half of the shortfall where checked; the remainder is of unknown origin. Clone size and the V and J calls come from that table; the DNA yielded D and trimming. Recorded for this sample are fewer than 400,000 clones; approximately 10% of them occurred a single time. Jointly, the top ten make up approximately 1% of the sample.

Each donor gave one peripheral blood draw, averaging around 0.11 L, which was collected into heparinised tubes. Naive, central memory, regulatory and stem cell-like memory CD4+ T cells were sorted on a BD FACSAria II using a panel including CD45RO, CCR7, CD25, CD127, CD95 and CD27. All sorted populations exceeded 95% purity. PBMCs were separated immediately by Lymphoprep density gradient centrifugation and were stained directly, without being cultured. Samples were stained and sorted in pairs, with one healthy donor and one patient per experiment, so that batch effects were minimized. V is cut back by 6 bases and J by 5 bases, with 3 bases in the junction unmatched. Based on the germline V gene (reference sequence), the CDR1 and CDR2 sequences are LNHDA and SQIVND. CDR3 length: 13 amino acids, cysteine to phenylalanine. Only the CDR3 DNA is retained, 39 bases long and in frame from the first base.

On this clone itself: The antigen it recognizes is unknown. No quality values exist for individual bases; no much larger clone is one base distant.

Material: central memory CD4+ T cells from blood. This sequence originates from a young man with type 1 diabetes. This chain is built from TRBV19 and TRBJ2-1, and 8 junction bases match TRBD1. Read as DNA, the sequence is TGTGCCAGTAGCAGGGGGCGGAACAATGAGCAGTTCTTC. Protein translation: CASSRGRNNEQFF.